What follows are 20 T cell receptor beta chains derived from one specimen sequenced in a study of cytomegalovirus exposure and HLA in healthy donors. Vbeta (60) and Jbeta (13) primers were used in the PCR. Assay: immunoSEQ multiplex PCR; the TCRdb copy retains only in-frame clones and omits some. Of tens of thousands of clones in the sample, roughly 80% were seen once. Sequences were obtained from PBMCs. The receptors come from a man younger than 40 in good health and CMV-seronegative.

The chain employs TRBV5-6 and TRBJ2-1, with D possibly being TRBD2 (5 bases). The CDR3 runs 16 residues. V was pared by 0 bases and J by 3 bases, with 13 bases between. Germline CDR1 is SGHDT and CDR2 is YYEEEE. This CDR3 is CASSLGGGQLYNEQFF. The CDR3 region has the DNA TGTGCCAGCAGCTTGGGCGGCGGGCAGCTCTACAATGAGCAGTTCTTC.

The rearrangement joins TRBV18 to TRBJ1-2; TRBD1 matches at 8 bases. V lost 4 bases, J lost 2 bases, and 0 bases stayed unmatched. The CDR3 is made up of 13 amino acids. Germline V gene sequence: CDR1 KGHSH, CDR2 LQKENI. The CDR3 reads CASSRDRNYGYTF. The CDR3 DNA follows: TGTGCCAGCTCACGGGACAGGAACTATGGCTACACCTTC.

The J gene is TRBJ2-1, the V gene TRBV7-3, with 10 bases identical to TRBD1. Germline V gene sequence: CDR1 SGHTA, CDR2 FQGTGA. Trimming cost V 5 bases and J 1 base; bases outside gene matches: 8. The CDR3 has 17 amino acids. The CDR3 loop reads CASSPSADRGSYNEQFF. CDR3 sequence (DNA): TGTGCCAGCAGCCCATCGGCGGACAGGGGGTCCTACAATGAGCAGTTCTTC.

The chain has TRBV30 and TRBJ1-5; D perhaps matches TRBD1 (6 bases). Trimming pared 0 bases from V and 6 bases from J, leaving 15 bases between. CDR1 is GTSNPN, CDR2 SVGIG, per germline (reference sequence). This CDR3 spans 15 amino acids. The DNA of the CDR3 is TGTGCCTGGAGTGTGCCGGCAGCCAGGGGTCAGCCCCAGCATTTT. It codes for CAWSVPAARGQPQHF.

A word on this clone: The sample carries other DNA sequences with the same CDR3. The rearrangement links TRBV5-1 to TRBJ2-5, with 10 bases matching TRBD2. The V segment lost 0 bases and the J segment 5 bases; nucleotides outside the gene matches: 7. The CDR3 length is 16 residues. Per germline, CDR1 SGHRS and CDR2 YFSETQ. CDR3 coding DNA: TGCGCCAGCAGCTTGGATCTAGCGGGGGCCGGGGAGACCCAGTACTTC. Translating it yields CASSLDLAGAGETQYF.

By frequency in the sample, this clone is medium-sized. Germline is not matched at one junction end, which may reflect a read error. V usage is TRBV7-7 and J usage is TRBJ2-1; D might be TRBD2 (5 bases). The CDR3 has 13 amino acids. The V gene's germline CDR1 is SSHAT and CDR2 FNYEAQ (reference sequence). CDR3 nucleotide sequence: TGTGCTAGCAGCTTATTACCCCAGCGGGAGCAGTTCTTC. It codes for CASSLLPQREQFF.

The CDR3 DNA sequence: TGTGCCAGCAGCTTCGACCCGGGACAGGAAGCTTTCTTT. It specifies CASSFDPGQEAFF. The rearrangement joins TRBV7-9 to TRBJ1-1, with TRBD1 matching 7 bases. V was clipped by 3 bases and J by 8 bases; unmatched bases: 6. This CDR3 has 13 residues. Germline values: CDR1 SEHNR, CDR2 FQNEAQ (reference sequence).

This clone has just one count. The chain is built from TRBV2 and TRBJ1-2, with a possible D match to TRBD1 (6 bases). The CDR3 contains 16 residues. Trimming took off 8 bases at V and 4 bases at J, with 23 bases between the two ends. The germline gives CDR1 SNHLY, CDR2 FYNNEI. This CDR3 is CASDEGGRIASYGYTF. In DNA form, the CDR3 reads TGTGCCAGCGATGAGGGGGGGAGAATCGCCTCCTATGGCTACACCTTC. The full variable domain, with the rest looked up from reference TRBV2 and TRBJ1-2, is EPEVTQTPSHQVTQMGQEVILRCVPISNHLYFYWYRQILGQKVEFLVSFYNNEISEKSEIFDDQFSVERPDGSNFTLKIRSTKLEDSAMYFCASDEGGRIASYGYTFGSGTRLTVV.

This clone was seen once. The CDR3 DNA sequence: TGTGCCAGCAGGCCGAGGGGGGGCCGGCAGCCCCAGCATTTT. Encoded protein: CASRPRGGRQPQHF. This sequence joins TRBV6-1 and TRBJ1-5; a possible D gene is TRBD1 (6 bases). Germline CDR1 and CDR2: MNHNS and SASEGT. The V end lost 6 bases, the J end lost 7 bases, and 16 bases lay between the germline ends. The CDR3 runs 14 residues.

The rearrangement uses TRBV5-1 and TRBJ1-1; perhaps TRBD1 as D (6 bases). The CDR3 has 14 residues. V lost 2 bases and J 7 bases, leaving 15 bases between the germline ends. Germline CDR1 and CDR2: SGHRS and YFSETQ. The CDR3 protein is CASSFQGSDDEAFF. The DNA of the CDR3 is TGCGCCAGCAGCTTCCAGGGGTCGGATGATGAAGCTTTCTTT.

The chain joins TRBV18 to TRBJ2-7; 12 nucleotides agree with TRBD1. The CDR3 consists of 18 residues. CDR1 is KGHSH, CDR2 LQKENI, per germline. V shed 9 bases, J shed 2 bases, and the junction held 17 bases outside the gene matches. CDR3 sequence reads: CASTLGPGQGARTYEQYF. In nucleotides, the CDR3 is TGTGCCAGTACCCTTGGGCCGGGACAGGGGGCTCGAACCTACGAGCAGTACTTC.

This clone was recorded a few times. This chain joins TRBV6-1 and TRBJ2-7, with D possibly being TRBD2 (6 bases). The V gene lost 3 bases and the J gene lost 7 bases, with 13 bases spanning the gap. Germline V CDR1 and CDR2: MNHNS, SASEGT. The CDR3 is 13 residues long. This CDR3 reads CASSDGGEGEQYF. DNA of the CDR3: TGTGCCAGCAGTGACGGGGGAGAGGGGGAGCAGTACTTC.

In DNA, the CDR3 is TGTGCCAGCAGTTCCCAGGGAGGGACTGAAGCTTTCTTT. Its translation: CASSSQGGTEAFF. The J gene is TRBJ1-1, the V gene TRBV6-6; weak D call: TRBD1 (5 bases). Germline V gene data show CDR1 as MNHNY and CDR2 as SVGAGI (reference sequence). The ends were cut back, 4 bases at V and 5 bases at J, with 11 bases in the middle. The CDR3 spans 13 residues.

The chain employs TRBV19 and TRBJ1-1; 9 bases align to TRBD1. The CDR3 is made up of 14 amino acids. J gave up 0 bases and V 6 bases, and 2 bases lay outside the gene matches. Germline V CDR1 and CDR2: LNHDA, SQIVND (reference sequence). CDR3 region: CASRGQGLNTEAFF. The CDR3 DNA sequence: TGTGCCAGTAGGGGACAGGGATTGAACACTGAAGCTTTCTTT.

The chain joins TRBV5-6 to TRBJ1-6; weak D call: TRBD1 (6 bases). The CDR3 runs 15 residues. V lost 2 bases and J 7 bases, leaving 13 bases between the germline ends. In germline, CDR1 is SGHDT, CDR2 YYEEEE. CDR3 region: CASSFVGHRNSPLHF. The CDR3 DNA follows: TGTGCCAGCAGCTTCGTGGGACACCGGAATTCACCCCTCCACTTT.

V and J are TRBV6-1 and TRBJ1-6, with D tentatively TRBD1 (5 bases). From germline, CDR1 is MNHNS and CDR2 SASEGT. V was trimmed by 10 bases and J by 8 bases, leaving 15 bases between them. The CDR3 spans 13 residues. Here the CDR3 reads CATGGPAHSPLHF. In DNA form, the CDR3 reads TGTGCCACCGGGGGACCTGCCCATTCACCCCTCCACTTT.

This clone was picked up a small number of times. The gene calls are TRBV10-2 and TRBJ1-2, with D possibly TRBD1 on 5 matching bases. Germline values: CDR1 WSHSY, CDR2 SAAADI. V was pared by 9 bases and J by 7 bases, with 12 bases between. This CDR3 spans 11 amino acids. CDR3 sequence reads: CARGGIGGYTF. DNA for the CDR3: TGCGCCAGGGGGGGAATTGGTGGCTACACCTTC.

The CDR3 DNA follows: TGTGCCAGGGACGGGGGGCCAAGGACAGATACGCAGTATTTT. Its protein product is CARDGGPRTDTQYF. The chain has TRBV7-9 and TRBJ2-3; D is perhaps TRBD2 (7 bases). CDR1 and CDR2 from the germline V gene are SEHNR and FQNEAQ (reference sequence). CDR3 length: 14 amino acids. Trimming cost V 9 bases and J 3 bases, with 16 bases left between them.

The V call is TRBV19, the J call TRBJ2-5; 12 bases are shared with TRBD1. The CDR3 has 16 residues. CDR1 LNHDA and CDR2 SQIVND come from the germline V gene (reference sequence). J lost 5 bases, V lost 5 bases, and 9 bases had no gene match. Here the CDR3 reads CASSDRGTGGRETQYF. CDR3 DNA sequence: TGTGCCAGTAGTGATAGGGGGACAGGGGGCCGTGAGACCCAGTACTTC.

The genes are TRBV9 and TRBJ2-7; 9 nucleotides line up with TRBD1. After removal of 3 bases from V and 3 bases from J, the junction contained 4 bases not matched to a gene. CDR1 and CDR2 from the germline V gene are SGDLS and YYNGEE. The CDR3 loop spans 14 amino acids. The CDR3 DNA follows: TGTGCCAGCAGCGAGGGACAGGGTCTCTACGAGCAGTACTTC. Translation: CASSEGQGLYEQYF.